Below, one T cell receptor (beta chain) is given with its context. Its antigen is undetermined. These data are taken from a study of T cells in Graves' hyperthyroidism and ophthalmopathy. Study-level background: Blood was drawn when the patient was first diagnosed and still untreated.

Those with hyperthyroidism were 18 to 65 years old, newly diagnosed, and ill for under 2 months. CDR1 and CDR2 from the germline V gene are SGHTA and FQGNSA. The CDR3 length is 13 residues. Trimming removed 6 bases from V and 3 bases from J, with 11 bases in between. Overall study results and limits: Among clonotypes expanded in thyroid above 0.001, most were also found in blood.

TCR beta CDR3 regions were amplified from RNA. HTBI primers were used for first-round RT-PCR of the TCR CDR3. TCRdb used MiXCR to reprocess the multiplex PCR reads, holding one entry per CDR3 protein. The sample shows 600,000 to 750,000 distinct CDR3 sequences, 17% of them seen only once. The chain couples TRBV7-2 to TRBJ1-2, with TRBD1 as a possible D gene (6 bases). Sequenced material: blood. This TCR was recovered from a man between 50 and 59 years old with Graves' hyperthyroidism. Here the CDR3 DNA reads TGTGCCAGCAGGGGGGCCGGAGACTATGGCTACACCTTC. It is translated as CASRGAGDYGYTF.